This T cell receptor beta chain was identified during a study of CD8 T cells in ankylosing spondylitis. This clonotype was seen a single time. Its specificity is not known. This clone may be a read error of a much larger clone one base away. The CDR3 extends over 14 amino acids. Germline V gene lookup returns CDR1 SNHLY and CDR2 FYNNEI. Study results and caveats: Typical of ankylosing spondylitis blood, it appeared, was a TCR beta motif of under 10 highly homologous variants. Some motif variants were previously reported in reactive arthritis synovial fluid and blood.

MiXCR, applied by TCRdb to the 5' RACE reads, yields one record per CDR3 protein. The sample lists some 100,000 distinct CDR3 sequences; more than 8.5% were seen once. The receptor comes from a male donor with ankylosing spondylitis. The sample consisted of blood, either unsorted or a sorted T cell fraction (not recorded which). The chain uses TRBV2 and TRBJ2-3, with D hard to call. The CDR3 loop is CASSGAIDTDTRYF. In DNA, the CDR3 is TGTGCCAGCAGTGGGGCAATTGACACAGATACGCGGTATTTT. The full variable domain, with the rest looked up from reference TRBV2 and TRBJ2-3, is EPEVTQTPSHQVTQMGQEVILRCVPISNHLYFYWYRQILGQKVEFLVSFYNNEISEKSEIFDDQFSVERPDGSNFTLKIRSTKLEDSAMYFCASSGAIDTDTRYFGPGTRLTVL.